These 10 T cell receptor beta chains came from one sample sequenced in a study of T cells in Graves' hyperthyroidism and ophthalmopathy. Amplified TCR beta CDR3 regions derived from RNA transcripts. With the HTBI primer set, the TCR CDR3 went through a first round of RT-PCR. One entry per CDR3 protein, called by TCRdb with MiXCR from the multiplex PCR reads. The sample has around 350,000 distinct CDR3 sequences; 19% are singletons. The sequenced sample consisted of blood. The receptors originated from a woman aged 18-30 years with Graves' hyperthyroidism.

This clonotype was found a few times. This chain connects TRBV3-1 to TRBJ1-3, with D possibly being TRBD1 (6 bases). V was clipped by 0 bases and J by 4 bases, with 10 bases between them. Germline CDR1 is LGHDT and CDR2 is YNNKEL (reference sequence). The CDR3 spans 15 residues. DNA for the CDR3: TGTGCCAGCAGCCAAGAGGGGGCGGCAGGAAACACCATATATTTT. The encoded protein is CASSQEGAAGNTIYF.

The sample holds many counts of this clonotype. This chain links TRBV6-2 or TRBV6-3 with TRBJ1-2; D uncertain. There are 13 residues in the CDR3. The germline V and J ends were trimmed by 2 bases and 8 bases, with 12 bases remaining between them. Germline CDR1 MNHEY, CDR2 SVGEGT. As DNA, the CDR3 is TGTGCCAGCAGTTACGGGAGGGTCGGAGGCTACACCTTC. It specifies CASSYGRVGGYTF.

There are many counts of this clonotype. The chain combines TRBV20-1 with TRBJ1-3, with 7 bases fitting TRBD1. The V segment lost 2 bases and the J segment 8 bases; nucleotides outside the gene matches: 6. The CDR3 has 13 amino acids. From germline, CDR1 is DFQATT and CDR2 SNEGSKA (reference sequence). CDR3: CSARRQGTDTIYF. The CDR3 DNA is TGCAGTGCTAGAAGACAGGGTACAGACACCATATATTTT.

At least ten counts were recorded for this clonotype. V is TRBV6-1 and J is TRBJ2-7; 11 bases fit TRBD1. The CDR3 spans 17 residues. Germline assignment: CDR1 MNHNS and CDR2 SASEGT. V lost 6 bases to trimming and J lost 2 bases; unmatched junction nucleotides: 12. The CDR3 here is CASSPTPGTGGAYEQYF. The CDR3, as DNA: TGTGCCAGCAGCCCTACCCCCGGGACAGGGGGGGCCTACGAGCAGTACTTC.

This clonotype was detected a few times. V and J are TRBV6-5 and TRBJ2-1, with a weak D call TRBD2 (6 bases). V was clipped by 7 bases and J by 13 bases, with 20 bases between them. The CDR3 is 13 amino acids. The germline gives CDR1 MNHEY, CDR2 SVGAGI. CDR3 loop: CASNTSPSGTQFF. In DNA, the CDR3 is TGTGCCAGCAACACGAGTCCCTCTGGGACTCAGTTCTTC.

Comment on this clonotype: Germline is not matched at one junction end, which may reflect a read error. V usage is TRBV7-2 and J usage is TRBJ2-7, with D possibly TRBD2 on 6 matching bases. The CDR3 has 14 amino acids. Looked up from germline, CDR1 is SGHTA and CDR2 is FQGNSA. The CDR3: CASSLAVLSYEQYF. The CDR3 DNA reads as TGTGCCAGCAGTTTAGCGGTACTCAGCTACGAGCAGTACTTC.

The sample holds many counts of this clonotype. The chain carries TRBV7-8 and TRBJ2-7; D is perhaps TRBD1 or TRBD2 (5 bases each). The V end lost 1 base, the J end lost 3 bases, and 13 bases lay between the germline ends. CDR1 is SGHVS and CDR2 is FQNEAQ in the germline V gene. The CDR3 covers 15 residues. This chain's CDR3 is CASSLERGVSYEQYF. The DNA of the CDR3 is TGTGCCAGCAGCTTAGAGAGGGGAGTAAGCTACGAGCAGTACTTC. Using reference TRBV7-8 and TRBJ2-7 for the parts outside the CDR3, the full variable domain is GAGVSQSPRYKVAKRGQDVALRCDPISGHVSLFWYQQALGQGPEFLTYFQNEAQLDKSGLPSDRFFAERPEGSVSTLKIQRTQQEDSAVYLCASSLERGVSYEQYFGPGTRLTVT.

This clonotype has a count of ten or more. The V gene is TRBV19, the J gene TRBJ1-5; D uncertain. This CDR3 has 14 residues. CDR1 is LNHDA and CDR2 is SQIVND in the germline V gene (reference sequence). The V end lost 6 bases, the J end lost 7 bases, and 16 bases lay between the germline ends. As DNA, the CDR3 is TGTGCCAGTAGCCCTCCAAGGGTTCTGCAGCCCCAGCATTTT. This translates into CASSPPRVLQPQHF.

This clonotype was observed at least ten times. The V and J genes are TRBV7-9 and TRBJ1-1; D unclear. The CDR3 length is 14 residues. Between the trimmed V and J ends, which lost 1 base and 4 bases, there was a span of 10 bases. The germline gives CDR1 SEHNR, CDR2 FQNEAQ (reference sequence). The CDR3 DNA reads TGTGCCAGCAGCTTAGAACGGGGTCTCACTGAAGCTTTCTTT. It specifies CASSLERGLTEAFF.

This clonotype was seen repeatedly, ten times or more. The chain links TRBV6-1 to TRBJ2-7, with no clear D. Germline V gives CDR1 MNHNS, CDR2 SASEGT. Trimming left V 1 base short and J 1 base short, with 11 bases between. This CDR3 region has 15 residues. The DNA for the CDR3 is TGTGCCAGCAGTGAAGTCGAAACAGCGTCCTACGAGCAGTACTTC. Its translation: CASSEVETASYEQYF.